These T cell receptor beta chains were read from a single sample in a study of identical twins. TCRdb re-analysed the 5' RACE reads in MiXCR, keeping a single row per CDR3 protein. The table shows 200,000 to 250,000 distinct CDR3 sequences, with 10% to 15% occurring only once. The same sample was also used in a study of yellow fever vaccine responses in identical twins.

The sample taken for sequencing was memory (CD45RO+) T cells sorted from blood. The receptors stem from a woman aged 18-29 years in good health. Both conserved end residues are part of each CDR3. A D gene is named only where the DNA matches it firmly. The size field is filled for only some rows; it gives once, few, many or a size class.

abundance: few
v_gene: TRBV6-2/TRBV6-3
d_gene: TRBD2
j_gene: TRBJ2-1
CDR3nt: TGTGCCAGTACCCTAGCGGGAGGGTTTAATGAGCAGTTCTTC
CDR3aa: CASTLAGGFNEQFF

abundance: few
v_gene: TRBV5-1
d_gene: TRBD1
j_gene: TRBJ2-5
CDR3nt: TGCGCCAGCAGACCCACGTTTGCGAGACAGGGGTCACAAGAGACCCAGTACTTC
CDR3aa: CASRPTFARQGSQETQYF

abundance: -
v_gene: TRBV20-1
d_gene: -
j_gene: TRBJ2-1
CDR3nt: TGCAGTGCTAATAGGGGGAAATACAATGAGCAGTTCTTC
CDR3aa: CSANRGKYNEQFF

abundance: few
v_gene: TRBV20-1
d_gene: -
j_gene: TRBJ2-7
CDR3nt: TGCAGTGCTAGTAACAGGTTCTCCGGCTCCTACGAGCAGTACTTC
CDR3aa: CSASNRFSGSYEQYF

abundance: -
v_gene: TRBV6-1
d_gene: TRBD2
j_gene: TRBJ2-4
CDR3nt: TGTGCCAGCAGTCGACTAGCAGCCAAAAACATTCAGTACTTC
CDR3aa: CASSRLAAKNIQYF

abundance: few
v_gene: TRBV12-3/TRBV12-4
d_gene: -
j_gene: TRBJ1-1
CDR3nt: TGTGCCAGCATGACGGACACGAACACTGAAGCTTTCTTT
CDR3aa: CASMTDTNTEAFF

abundance: -
v_gene: TRBV29-1
d_gene: TRBD1
j_gene: TRBJ2-5
CDR3nt: TGCAGCGTTGAAGAGACAGGGCGGCGACAAGAGACCCAGTACTTC
CDR3aa: CSVEETGRRQETQYF

abundance: few
v_gene: TRBV19
d_gene: -
j_gene: TRBJ2-2
CDR3nt: TGTGCCAGTAGTTTATGGGGACGGGAGCTGTTTTTT
CDR3aa: CASSLWGRELFF

abundance: few
v_gene: TRBV20-1
d_gene: -
j_gene: TRBJ2-3
CDR3nt: TGCAGTGCCCCCATAGGGGGTGGCACAGATACGCAGTATTTT
CDR3aa: CSAPIGGGTDTQYF

abundance: many
v_gene: TRBV5-1
d_gene: TRBD1
j_gene: TRBJ1-6
CDR3nt: TGCGCCAGCAGCACGGACAGGGTGGGTTCACCCCTCCACTTT
CDR3aa: CASSTDRVGSPLHF

abundance: few
v_gene: TRBV7-9
d_gene: TRBD2
j_gene: TRBJ2-7
CDR3nt: TGTGCCAGCAGCTTATTGGTAGCGGGAGGGATCGGGGAGCAGTACTTC
CDR3aa: CASSLLVAGGIGEQYF

abundance: few
v_gene: TRBV7-6
d_gene: -
j_gene: TRBJ1-1
CDR3nt: TGTGCCAGCAGCTTATTCGGGGACACTGAAGCTTTCTTT
CDR3aa: CASSLFGDTEAFF

abundance: many
v_gene: TRBV27
d_gene: -
j_gene: TRBJ1-1
CDR3nt: TGTGCCAGCAGTCTCACGTCGAGTTCTGAAGCTTTCTTT
CDR3aa: CASSLTSSSEAFF

abundance: many
v_gene: TRBV7-3
d_gene: -
j_gene: TRBJ1-1
CDR3nt: TGTGCCAGCAGCTTATATAGGGGTACCACTGAAGCTTTCTTT
CDR3aa: CASSLYRGTTEAFF

abundance: few
v_gene: TRBV15
d_gene: -
j_gene: TRBJ2-1
CDR3nt: TGTGCCACCAGCAGAGGGGCAGTAAATGAGCAGTTCTTC
CDR3aa: CATSRGAVNEQFF

abundance: -
v_gene: TRBV19
d_gene: TRBD1
j_gene: TRBJ2-7
CDR3nt: TGTGCCAGTAGTATACTGGGACAGGGTCCCTACGAGCAGTACTTC
CDR3aa: CASSILGQGPYEQYF

abundance: -
v_gene: TRBV10-3
d_gene: -
j_gene: TRBJ2-2
CDR3nt: TGTGCCATCAGTGAAGCCGCGAACACCGGGGAGCTGTTTTTT
CDR3aa: CAISEAANTGELFF

abundance: few
v_gene: TRBV3-1
d_gene: TRBD2
j_gene: TRBJ2-3
CDR3nt: TGTGCCAGCAGCCAAGATGTGGCGGGGGGATCAGATACGCAGTATTTT
CDR3aa: CASSQDVAGGSDTQYF

abundance: -
v_gene: TRBV5-1
d_gene: TRBD1
j_gene: TRBJ2-1
CDR3nt: TGCGCCAGCAGCTGGACCGGGACAGCTTCCTACAATGAGCAGTTCTTC
CDR3aa: CASSWTGTASYNEQFF

abundance: few
v_gene: TRBV27
d_gene: TRBD2
j_gene: TRBJ2-1
CDR3nt: TGTGCCAGCAGTTTTAGAACTAGCGGGGATAGTGAGCAGTTCTTC
CDR3aa: CASSFRTSGDSEQFF

abundance: -
v_gene: TRBV20-1
d_gene: -
j_gene: TRBJ2-1
CDR3nt: TGCAGTGCTAGAGATAGCAGGGTAAATGAGCAGTTCTTC
CDR3aa: CSARDSRVNEQFF

abundance: -
v_gene: TRBV6-2/TRBV6-3
d_gene: -
j_gene: TRBJ1-2
CDR3nt: TGTGCCAGCAGTTTCAGGGGCTCTGGCTACACCTTC
CDR3aa: CASSFRGSGYTF

abundance: -
v_gene: TRBV5-6
d_gene: -
j_gene: TRBJ2-1
CDR3nt: TGTGCCAGCAGCTTGCCGACTGGCGACAATGAGCAGTTCTTC
CDR3aa: CASSLPTGDNEQFF

abundance: -
v_gene: TRBV11-2
d_gene: -
j_gene: TRBJ2-1
CDR3nt: TGTGCCAGCAGCGCATCAAGGGGAGGCAATGAGCAGTTCTTC
CDR3aa: CASSASRGGNEQFF

abundance: many
v_gene: TRBV29-1
d_gene: -
j_gene: TRBJ2-5
CDR3nt: TGCAGCGTCGAAAGCCCAGGAGTAATAGAGACCCAGTACTTC
CDR3aa: CSVESPGVIETQYF

abundance: many
v_gene: TRBV28
d_gene: -
j_gene: TRBJ2-7
CDR3nt: TGTGCCAGCAGCTTAGTCCAGGGATCTTACGAGCAGTACTTC
CDR3aa: CASSLVQGSYEQYF

abundance: few
v_gene: TRBV29-1
d_gene: TRBD1
j_gene: TRBJ2-7
CDR3nt: TGCAGCGCCAGAGGCTGGACAGGGGTTTCCTACGAGCAGTACTTC
CDR3aa: CSARGWTGVSYEQYF

abundance: many
v_gene: TRBV6-2/TRBV6-3
d_gene: -
j_gene: TRBJ2-1
CDR3nt: TGTGCCAGCAGTTTCAAGGAAAACAATGAGCAGTTCTTC
CDR3aa: CASSFKENNEQFF

abundance: few
v_gene: TRBV20-1
d_gene: -
j_gene: TRBJ2-7
CDR3nt: TGCAGTGCTGGTAGACAGACTCAGTACTTC
CDR3aa: CSAGRQTQYF

abundance: -
v_gene: TRBV28
d_gene: -
j_gene: TRBJ2-7
CDR3nt: TGTGCCAGCAGTTTGGGGGGGGCCAACCACTACGAGCAGTACTTC
CDR3aa: CASSLGGANHYEQYF

abundance: -
v_gene: TRBV5-1
d_gene: TRBD2
j_gene: TRBJ2-1
CDR3nt: TGCGCCAGCAGCTCCGGACTAGCAGGGAGAGGAAATGAGCAGTTCTTC
CDR3aa: CASSSGLAGRGNEQFF

abundance: -
v_gene: TRBV5-6
d_gene: -
j_gene: TRBJ2-5
CDR3nt: TGTGCCAGCAGCTTGGAGAGACAAGAGACCCAGTACTTC
CDR3aa: CASSLERQETQYF

abundance: few
v_gene: TRBV2
d_gene: -
j_gene: TRBJ2-2
CDR3nt: TGTGCCAGCAGTGCGGTCGTCACAGGGCCCACCGGGGAGCTGTTTTTT
CDR3aa: CASSAVVTGPTGELFF

abundance: few
v_gene: TRBV11-2
d_gene: -
j_gene: TRBJ1-2
CDR3nt: TGTGCCAGCAGCCCCGGACAGCTCAACTATGGCTACACCTTC
CDR3aa: CASSPGQLNYGYTF

abundance: few
v_gene: TRBV4-2
d_gene: TRBD1
j_gene: TRBJ1-1
CDR3nt: TGTGCCAGCAGCCAAACCGGGACAGGGGGCACTGAAGCTTTCTTT
CDR3aa: CASSQTGTGGTEAFF

abundance: -
v_gene: TRBV20-1
d_gene: -
j_gene: TRBJ2-5
CDR3nt: TGCAGTGCTAGTGGGCAGGGGGGGATGGAGACCCAGTACTTC
CDR3aa: CSASGQGGMETQYF

abundance: few
v_gene: TRBV20-1
d_gene: -
j_gene: TRBJ2-1
CDR3nt: TGCAGTGCTAGTGTAGCAGGGTCCTACAATGAGCAGTTCTTC
CDR3aa: CSASVAGSYNEQFF

abundance: -
v_gene: TRBV11-3
d_gene: -
j_gene: TRBJ2-1
CDR3nt: TGTGCCAGCAGCTTAGAATGGGGCGGTGAGCAGTTCTTC
CDR3aa: CASSLEWGGEQFF

abundance: few
v_gene: TRBV6-2/TRBV6-3
d_gene: -
j_gene: TRBJ2-1
CDR3nt: TGTGCCACTGACTCGGAAGCCGGGTACAATGAGCAGTTCTTC
CDR3aa: CATDSEAGYNEQFF

abundance: few
v_gene: TRBV2
d_gene: -
j_gene: TRBJ2-7
CDR3nt: TGTGCCACTAAAGAAGGGGATACCTACGAGCAGTACTTC
CDR3aa: CATKEGDTYEQYF

abundance: few
v_gene: TRBV5-6
d_gene: -
j_gene: TRBJ1-1
CDR3nt: TGTGCCAGCAAAATCTGGGACACCCTCATGAACACTGAAGCTTTCTTT
CDR3aa: CASKIWDTLMNTEAFF

abundance: -
v_gene: TRBV5-1
d_gene: TRBD2
j_gene: TRBJ2-1
CDR3nt: TGCGCCAGCAGCCAAACTAGCGGTTCCTACAATGAGCAGTTCTTC
CDR3aa: CASSQTSGSYNEQFF

abundance: -
v_gene: TRBV7-8
d_gene: -
j_gene: TRBJ1-5
CDR3nt: TGTGCCAGCAGCTTAGGGAGATGGGGGGGCGGCAGCAATCAGCCCCAGCATTTT
CDR3aa: CASSLGRWGGGSNQPQHF

abundance: few
v_gene: TRBV4-3
d_gene: TRBD2
j_gene: TRBJ2-3
CDR3nt: TGCGCCAGCAGCCAACTAGCGGAGGTGACAGATACGCAGTATTTT
CDR3aa: CASSQLAEVTDTQYF